The 24 T cell receptor beta chains listed next were all sequenced from one sample in a study of blood T cell repertoires in COVID-19. Generated by immunoSEQ multiplex PCR, the TCRdb table keeps only in-frame clones and is missing some. The table shows around 75,000 clones, with 84% occurring only once. Sequencing was carried out using peripheral blood. All receptors derive from a man aged 50 or older with COVID-19, enrolled during active disease.

The chain has TRBV3-1 (or the pseudogene TRBV3-2) and TRBJ1-2; D gene unclear. Trimming cost V 4 bases and J 6 bases, with 18 bases left between them. This CDR3 is 15 amino acids long. Germline CDR1 LGHDT, CDR2 YNNKEL (reference sequence). In nucleotides, the CDR3 is TGTGCCAGCAGCCCTTCCCCGGGGTCGGTTAATGGCTACACCTTC. Translating it yields CASSPSPGSVNGYTF.

This clone appeared a single time. The chain joins TRBV13 to TRBJ2-2; D unclear. The CDR3 contains 14 residues. Trimming took 4 bases from V and 5 from J, leaving 11 bases between them. Germline lookup yields CDR1 PRHDT and CDR2 FYEKMQ (reference sequence). This chain's CDR3 is CASSSLAETGELFF. Written as DNA, the CDR3 is TGTGCCAGCAGCTCCCTGGCGGAGACCGGGGAGCTGTTTTTT.

This sequence joins TRBV4-1 and TRBJ2-5; the match to TRBD2 covers 15 bases. This CDR3 region has 16 residues. V was clipped by 4 bases and J by 6 bases; unmatched bases: 6. Germline V lookup: CDR1 MGHRA, CDR2 YSYEKL. For the CDR3, the DNA is TGCGCCAGCAGCCGAAGGACTAGCGGGGGGGCGCAGACCCAGTACTTC. It specifies CASSRRTSGGAQTQYF.

This clone has only one observation. The rearrangement uses TRBV30 and TRBJ1-1; D is ambiguous. The V end lost 0 bases, the J end lost 0 bases, and 8 bases lay between the germline ends. Germline V CDR1 and CDR2: GTSNPN, SVGIG (reference sequence). This CDR3 is 14 amino acids long. The CDR3 spells CAWSVVGMNTEAFF. The CDR3 nucleotides are TGTGCCTGGAGTGTTGTCGGTATGAACACTGAAGCTTTCTTT. Combining the CDR3 with reference TRBV30 and TRBJ1-1 gives the whole variable domain SQTIHQWPATLVQPVGSPLSLECTVEGTSNPNLYWYRQAAGRGLQLLFYSVGIGQISSEVPQNLSASRPQDRQFILSSKKLLLSDSGFYLCAWSVVGMNTEAFFGQGTRLTVV.

The chain joins TRBV10-3 to TRBJ2-1; TRBD1 matches at 8 bases. This CDR3 spans 14 amino acids. CDR1 and CDR2 (germline): ENHRY, SYGVKD. J gave up 7 bases and V 9 bases, and 11 bases lay outside the gene matches. The CDR3 DNA reads TGTGCCATAGGCCAGCAGGGGGCAGGGAATGAGCAGTTCTTC. It codes for CAIGQQGAGNEQFF.

The V and J genes are TRBV7-3 and TRBJ1-6; unclear D gene. This CDR3 is built from 14 residues. Trimming removed 5 bases at V and 10 bases at J, with 15 bases between. Germline V gives CDR1 SGHTA, CDR2 FQGTGA. CDR3 loop: CASSAGFEGSPLHF. The CDR3, as DNA: TGTGCCAGCAGCGCGGGATTTGAGGGCTCACCCCTCCACTTT.

The chain joins TRBV6-5 to TRBJ2-1; TRBD2 matches 8 bases. V trimming: 5 bases; J trimming: 9 bases; junction bases outside the gene matches: 6. This CDR3 is 13 amino acids long. CDR1 and CDR2 (germline): MNHEY, SVGAGI. The CDR3 loop is CASSIGGAGEQFF. CDR3 DNA sequence: TGTGCCAGCAGTATCGGGGGGGCCGGTGAGCAGTTCTTC.

This chain connects TRBV4-2 to TRBJ2-1; D might be TRBD1 (6 bases). This CDR3 contains 18 residues. Germline loops: CDR1 LGHNA, CDR2 YNFKEQ. V lost 0 bases and J 4 bases, leaving 19 bases between the germline ends. The CDR3 sequence is CASSQEEAGTPPYNEQFF. The CDR3, as DNA: TGTGCCAGCAGCCAAGAGGAGGCTGGGACACCCCCATACAATGAGCAGTTCTTC.

Regarding this clone: At one of its ends the junction is not consistent with the germline gene, which may arise from a read error. This CDR3 is also generated by other DNA sequences in the sample. The gene calls are TRBV2 and TRBJ2-7; D perhaps matches TRBD2 (6 bases). CDR3 length: 13 amino acids. CDR1 is SNHLY and CDR2 is FYNNEI in the germline V gene. CDR3 nucleotides: TGTGCCAGCAGTGAAAGTAGCGGCTACGAGCAGTATTTC. Its protein product is CASSESSGYEQYF.

V is TRBV7-6 and J is TRBJ2-5, with 9 bases lining up with TRBD2. The CDR3 length is 17 residues. Germline V gives CDR1 SGHVS, CDR2 FNYEAQ. Trimming removed 0 bases from V and 1 base from J; junction bases left unmatched: 6. The CDR3 DNA reads as TGTGCCAGCAGCTTAGCGGGAAATAGCGGGGGCCAAGAGACCCAGTACTTC. Its translation is CASSLAGNSGGQETQYF.

The chain recombines TRBV4-3 with TRBJ2-5; D possibly corresponds to TRBD1 (6 bases). CDR1 and CDR2 from the germline V gene are LGHNA and YSLEER. This CDR3 region has 15 residues. The ends were cut back, 0 bases at V and 2 bases at J, with 10 bases in the middle. CDR3 DNA sequence: TGCGCCAGCAGCCAAGACGGGACACTACAAGAGACCCAGTACTTC. This translates into CASSQDGTLQETQYF.

The V and J genes are TRBV12-3 or TRBV12-4 and TRBJ2-5; D remains ambiguous. Between the trimmed V and J ends, which lost 6 bases and 4 bases, there was a span of 9 bases. This CDR3 has 12 amino acids. The CDR3 region has the DNA TGTGCCAGCAGGAATCTCGGAGAGACCCAGTACTTC. This sequence encodes CASRNLGETQYF.

The rearrangement links TRBV29-1 to TRBJ1-2; TRBD1 matches 9 bases. J was trimmed by 6 bases and V by 7 bases; bases with no gene match: 9. This CDR3 is built from 13 residues. Germline CDR1 reads SQVTM; CDR2 reads ANQGSEA. CDR3 loop: CSATGQGLNGYTF. CDR3 DNA sequence: TGCAGCGCTACGGGACAGGGACTGAATGGCTACACCTTC.

The chain joins TRBV27 to TRBJ2-1, with 9 nucleotides matching TRBD2. Germline CDR1 is MNHEY and CDR2 is SMNVEV (reference sequence). The CDR3 length is 15 residues. The V and J ends lost 0 bases and 9 bases, in that order; junction bases with no gene match: 6. The chain's CDR3 is CASSLSPSGEIEQFF. CDR3 nucleotide sequence: TGTGCCAGCAGTTTATCGCCTAGCGGGGAAATTGAGCAGTTCTTC.

The chain has TRBV2 and TRBJ1-1; D might be TRBD1 (5 bases). The CDR3 extends over 13 amino acids. CDR1 and CDR2 from the germline V gene are SNHLY and FYNNEI. V was shortened by 11 bases and J by 4 bases, with 17 bases between the two germline ends. The CDR3 DNA is TGTGCCGGAGATGCAGGGTCGGGCACTGAAGCTTTCTTT. This translates into CAGDAGSGTEAFF.

The chain employs TRBV30 and TRBJ2-5; 8 bases map to TRBD2. Germline V gives CDR1 GTSNPN, CDR2 SVGIG (reference sequence). The CDR3 covers 15 residues. J lost 5 bases, V lost 3 bases, and 11 bases had no gene match. The CDR3 DNA reads as TGTGCCTGGAGAGGACTAGCAGCCCCCTCGGAGACCCAGTACTTC. Its translation: CAWRGLAAPSETQYF.

J is TRBJ1-2 and V is TRBV4-1; D gene unclear. The CDR3 spans 14 residues. The germline V gene has CDR1 MGHRA and CDR2 YSYEKL. The V gene lost 1 base and the J gene lost 6 bases, with 12 bases spanning the gap. The CDR3 DNA reads TGCGCCAGCAGCCAAGTCGGAGGGATCAATGGCTACACCTTC. Protein sequence: CASSQVGGINGYTF.

The chain combines TRBV2 with TRBJ2-1; 8 nucleotides match TRBD2. Germline V CDR1 and CDR2: SNHLY, FYNNEI. This CDR3 has 14 amino acids. The junction had 9 bases not matched to a gene; V was cut back by 6 bases and J by 8 bases. CDR3: CASRMVSGDYEQFF. DNA of the CDR3: TGTGCCAGCAGAATGGTTAGCGGGGACTATGAGCAGTTCTTC.

The rearrangement uses TRBV19 and TRBJ2-7; D unresolved. The V gene lost 6 bases and the J gene lost 0 bases, with 9 bases spanning the gap. The length of the CDR3 is 13 residues. Germline V CDR1 and CDR2: LNHDA, SQIVND (reference sequence). CDR3 DNA: TGTGCCAGTAGCAGAACCATCTCCTACGAGCAGTACTTC. Amino acids: CASSRTISYEQYF.

This chain links TRBV11-2 with TRBJ2-7; 11 positions match TRBD1. The V and J ends lost 5 bases and 2 bases, in that order; junction bases with no gene match: 11. Germline CDR1 is SGHAT and CDR2 is FQNNGV. This CDR3 spans 17 amino acids. The CDR3 nucleotides read TGTGCCAGCAGCATTTTTCGGACAGGGGGCCGACCCTACGAGCAGTACTTC. It specifies CASSIFRTGGRPYEQYF.

The genes are TRBV6-5 and TRBJ2-7; tentatively, D is TRBD1 (6 bases). Deletions cut 0 bases from V and 1 base from J, with 10 bases between. The CDR3 extends over 15 amino acids. CDR1 and CDR2 from the germline V gene are MNHEY and SVGAGI. The CDR3 region is CASSYSRQGSYEQYF. CDR3 bases: TGTGCCAGCAGTTACTCGAGGCAGGGGTCCTACGAGCAGTACTTC.

This chain joins TRBV20-1 and TRBJ2-7; 8 bases are shared with TRBD1. Germline assignment: CDR1 DFQATT and CDR2 SNEGSKA (reference sequence). The CDR3 runs to 12 residues. The V and J ends lost 3 bases and 4 bases, in that order; junction bases with no gene match: 2. The CDR3 DNA follows: TGCAGTGCTAGTTACAGGGGGTACGAGCAGTACTTC. Translating it yields CSASYRGYEQYF.

The table lists this clone with a few counts. The genes are TRBV10-1 and TRBJ1-6; D is ambiguous. Germline CDR1 WNHNN, CDR2 SYGVQD (reference sequence). This CDR3 region has 13 residues. The V and J ends lost 0 bases and 8 bases respectively, with 5 bases between them. CDR3: CASSESGDSPLHF. The CDR3 DNA reads as TGCGCCAGCAGTGAGTCGGGAGATTCACCCCTCCACTTT.

The J gene is TRBJ2-3, the V gene TRBV4-1; D might be TRBD1 (5 bases). CDR3 size: 15 residues. V was cut by 1 base and J by 4 bases, with 12 bases left in between. Germline V CDR1 and CDR2: MGHRA, YSYEKL. Written as DNA, the CDR3 is TGCGCCAGCAGCCAAGCAGGGCACCGGCCAGATACGCAGTATTTT. Amino acid sequence: CASSQAGHRPDTQYF.